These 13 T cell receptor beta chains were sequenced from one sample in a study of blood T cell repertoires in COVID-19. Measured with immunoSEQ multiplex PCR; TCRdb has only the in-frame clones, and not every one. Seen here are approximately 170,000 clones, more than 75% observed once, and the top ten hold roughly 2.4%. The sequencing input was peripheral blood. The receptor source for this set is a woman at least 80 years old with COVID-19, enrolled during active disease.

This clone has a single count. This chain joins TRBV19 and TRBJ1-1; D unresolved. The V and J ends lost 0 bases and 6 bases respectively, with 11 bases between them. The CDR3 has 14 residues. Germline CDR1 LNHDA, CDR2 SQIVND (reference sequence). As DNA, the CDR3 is TGTGCCAGTAGTATAGATGAGAGGGTGGCTGAAGCTTTCTTT. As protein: CASSIDERVAEAFF.

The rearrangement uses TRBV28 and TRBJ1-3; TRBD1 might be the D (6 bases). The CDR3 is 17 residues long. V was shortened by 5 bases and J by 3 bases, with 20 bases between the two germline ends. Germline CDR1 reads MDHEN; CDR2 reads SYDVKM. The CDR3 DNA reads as TGTGCCAGCAGTCCTCCGGACAGAACCAGAATTGGAAACACCATATATTTT. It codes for CASSPPDRTRIGNTIYF.

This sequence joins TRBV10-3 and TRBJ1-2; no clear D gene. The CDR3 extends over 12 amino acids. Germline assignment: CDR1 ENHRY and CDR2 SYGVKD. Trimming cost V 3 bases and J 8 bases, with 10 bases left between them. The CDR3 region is CAISDYTIGYTF. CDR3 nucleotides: TGTGCCATCAGTGATTACACGATAGGCTACACCTTC.

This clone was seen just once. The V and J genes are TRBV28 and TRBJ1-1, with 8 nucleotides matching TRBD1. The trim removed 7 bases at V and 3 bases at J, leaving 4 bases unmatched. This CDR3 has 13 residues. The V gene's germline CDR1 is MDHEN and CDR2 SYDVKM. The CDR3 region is CASNRQGYTEAFF. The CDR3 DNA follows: TGTGCCAGCAATCGACAGGGGTACACTGAAGCTTTCTTT.

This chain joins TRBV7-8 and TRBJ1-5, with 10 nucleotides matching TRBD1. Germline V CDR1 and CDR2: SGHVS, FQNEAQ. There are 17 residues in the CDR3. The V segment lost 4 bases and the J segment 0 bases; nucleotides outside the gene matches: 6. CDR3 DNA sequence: TGTGCCAGCAGCTCCCGGGACAGGGGATATAGCAATCAGCCCCAGCATTTT. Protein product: CASSSRDRGYSNQPQHF.

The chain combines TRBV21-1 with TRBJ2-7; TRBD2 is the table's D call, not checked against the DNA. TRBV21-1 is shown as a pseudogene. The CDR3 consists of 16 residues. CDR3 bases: TGTGCCAGCAGCCCGACTAGCGGGAGGTTGATCGAAGAGCAGTACTTC. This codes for CASSPTSGRLIEEQYF.

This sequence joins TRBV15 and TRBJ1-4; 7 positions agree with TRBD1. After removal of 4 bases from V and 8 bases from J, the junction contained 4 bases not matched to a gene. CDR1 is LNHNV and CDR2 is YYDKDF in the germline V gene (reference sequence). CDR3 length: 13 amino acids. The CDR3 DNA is TGTGCCACCAGCATGGGACAGCTGGAAAAACTGTTTTTT. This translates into CATSMGQLEKLFF.

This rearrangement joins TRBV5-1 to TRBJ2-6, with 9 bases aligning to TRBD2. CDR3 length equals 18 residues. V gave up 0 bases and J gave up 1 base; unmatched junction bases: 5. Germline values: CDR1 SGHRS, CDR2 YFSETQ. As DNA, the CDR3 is TGCGCCAGCAGCTTGGTTAGCGGGAGTGGGTCTGGGGCCAACGTCCTGACTTTC. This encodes CASSLVSGSGSGANVLTF.

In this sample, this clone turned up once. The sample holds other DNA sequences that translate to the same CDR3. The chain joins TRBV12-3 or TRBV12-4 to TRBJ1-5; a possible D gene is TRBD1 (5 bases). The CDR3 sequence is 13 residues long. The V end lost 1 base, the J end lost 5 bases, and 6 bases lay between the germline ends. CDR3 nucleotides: TGTGCCAGCAGTTTAGGGGGGGATCAGCCCCAGCATTTT. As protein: CASSLGGDQPQHF.

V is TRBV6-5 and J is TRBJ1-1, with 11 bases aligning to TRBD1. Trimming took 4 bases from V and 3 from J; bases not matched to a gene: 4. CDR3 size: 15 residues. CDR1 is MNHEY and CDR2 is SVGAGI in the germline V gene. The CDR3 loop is CASSLDRGRDTEAFF. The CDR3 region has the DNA TGTGCCAGCAGTTTGGACAGGGGGCGCGACACTGAAGCTTTCTTT.

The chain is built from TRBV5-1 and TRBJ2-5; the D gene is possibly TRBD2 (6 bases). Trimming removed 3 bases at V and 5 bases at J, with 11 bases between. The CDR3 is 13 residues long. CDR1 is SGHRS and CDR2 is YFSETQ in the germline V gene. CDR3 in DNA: TGCGCCAGCAGCTCCGGGAGCGGGGAGACCCAGTACTTC. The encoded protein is CASSSGSGETQYF.

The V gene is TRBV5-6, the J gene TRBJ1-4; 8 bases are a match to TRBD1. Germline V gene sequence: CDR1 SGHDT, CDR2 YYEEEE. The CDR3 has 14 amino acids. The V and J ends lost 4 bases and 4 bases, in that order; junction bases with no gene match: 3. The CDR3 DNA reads TGTGCCAGCAGCGGGACAGGCATTAATGAAAAACTGTTTTTT. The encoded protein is CASSGTGINEKLFF.

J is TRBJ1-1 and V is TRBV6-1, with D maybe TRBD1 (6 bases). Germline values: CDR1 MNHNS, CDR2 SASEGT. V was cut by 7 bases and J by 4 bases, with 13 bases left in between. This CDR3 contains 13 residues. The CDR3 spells CASTRGGGTEAFF. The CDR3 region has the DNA TGTGCCAGCACTAGGGGAGGGGGCACTGAAGCTTTCTTT.